The present entry profiles one T cell receptor (beta chain) with its context. No antigen is known for it. The sample is drawn from a study of cytomegalovirus exposure and HLA in healthy donors. The study's findings and limits: Per published accounts, TCR beta sequences correctly predicted the HLA-A and HLA-B alleles of most subjects. Per published reports, the classifier diagnosed cytomegalovirus status with high specificity and sensitivity. Reportedly, a later analysis found an Asian-associated ancestry cluster had fewer N-insertions than the approximately 670-donor mean.

The germline gives CDR1 SGDLS, CDR2 YYNGEE. The V and J ends lost 3 bases and 4 bases, in that order; junction bases with no gene match: 4. The CDR3 length is 17 residues. It was with 60 Vbeta and 13 Jbeta primers that the PCR ran. Using immunoSEQ multiplex PCR, the repertoire was profiled, and TCRdb retains in-frame clones only, with some absent. The sample holds 90,000 to 140,000 clones, 60% to 85% seen once. The rearrangement uses TRBV9 and TRBJ2-1; 16 bases line up with TRBD2. This sequence was found in a man between 40 and 49 years old in good health and CMV-seronegative. The sequenced material came from PBMCs. The CDR3 region is CASSAGTSGGAYNEQFF. As DNA, the CDR3 is TGTGCCAGCAGCGCCGGGACTAGCGGGGGGGCTTACAATGAGCAGTTCTTC. Full variable domain (rest looked up from reference TRBV9 and TRBJ2-1): DSGVTQTPKHLITATGQRVTLRCSPRSGDLSVYWYQQSLDQGLQFLIQYYNGEERAKGNILERFSAQQFPDLHSELNLSSLELGDSALYFCASSAGTSGGAYNEQFFGPGTRLTVL.